The 30 T cell receptor beta chains in this list originate from one sample, sequenced in a study of T cell responses to AZD1222 COVID-19 vaccine (dated by TCRdb to about 2021). Library generation was performed with the immunoSEQ multiplex PCR assay. The table was pulled from immuneACCESS by TCRdb, which kept in-frame rearrangements only. Such tables lose some clones; where checked, under half of the loss comes from unresolved V genes, and the rest has no known cause. For this sample there are roughly 48,000 clones; approximately 90% appear just once. The biggest ten clones account for over 4% of the sample. The sample's time point label, in plain terms: about 28 days (+/-7) after the second vaccine dose. The material was peripheral blood, obtained 28 days after the second AZD1222 dose. These receptors all come from an adult who received the AZD1222 COVID-19 vaccine.

This chain connects TRBV27 to TRBJ1-5; D gene unclear. The germline V gene encodes CDR1 MNHEY and CDR2 SMNVEV (reference sequence). Trimming shortened V by 5 bases and J by 7 bases, and 12 bases separated the two germline ends. The CDR3 consists of 13 residues. CDR3: CASSITPTQPQHF. DNA for the CDR3: TGTGCCAGCAGTATCACCCCCACACAGCCCCAGCATTTT.

This chain uses TRBV11-2 with TRBJ1-4, with TRBD1 matching 9 bases. The CDR3 consists of 15 residues. V lost 6 bases to trimming and J lost 4 bases; unmatched junction nucleotides: 6. Looked up from germline, CDR1 is SGHAT and CDR2 is FQNNGV. For the CDR3, the DNA is TGTGCCAGCAGAGCGACAGGGGGAGTTAATGAAAAACTGTTTTTT. This codes for CASRATGGVNEKLFF.

This clone came up a few times. The V gene is TRBV6-1, the J gene TRBJ1-3; the D is unclear. The germline CDR1 and CDR2 sequences are MNHNS and SASEGT. The CDR3 extends over 13 amino acids. Trimming pared 3 bases from V and 4 bases from J, leaving 7 bases between. CDR3 nucleotides: TGTGCCAGCAGTGACGCGTCCGGAAACACCATATATTTT. It is translated as CASSDASGNTIYF.

This sequence joins TRBV11-2 and TRBJ1-2; possibly TRBD1 for D (6 bases). The CDR3 covers 15 residues. Germline V gene data show CDR1 as SGHAT and CDR2 as FQNNGV. The germline V and J ends were trimmed by 4 bases and 0 bases, with 12 bases remaining between them. The CDR3 coding sequence is TGTGCCAGCAGCTCGACAGGCACTTCTAACTATGGCTACACCTTC. It yields the protein CASSSTGTSNYGYTF.

The chain is built from TRBV9 and TRBJ2-3; D possibly corresponds to TRBD2 (5 bases). CDR1 and CDR2 (germline): SGDLS, YYNGEE. CDR3 length equals 17 residues. V was cut by 4 bases and J by 2 bases, with 20 bases left in between. The CDR3 DNA is TGTGCCAGCAGCCCGTCCGGGATGCTTCTATACACAGATACGCAGTATTTT. Its translation: CASSPSGMLLYTDTQYF.

This clone has a single count. This chain joins TRBV7-2 and TRBJ2-4; 14 nucleotides agree with TRBD2. Looked up from germline, CDR1 is SGHTA and CDR2 is FQGNSA. CDR3 length: 19 amino acids. The V gene end was trimmed by 2 bases and the J gene end by 1 base; junction bases not matched to a gene: 7. CDR3 bases: TGTGCCAGCAGCTTAATGGGACTAGCGGGAGATAGGGCCAAAAACATTCAGTACTTC. Translating gives CASSLMGLAGDRAKNIQYF.

The chain is built from TRBV7-2 and TRBJ1-1; unclear D gene. Germline lookup yields CDR1 SGHTA and CDR2 FQGNSA. The CDR3 spans 13 residues. V gave up 6 bases and J gave up 4 bases, with 12 bases separating them. CDR3 in DNA: TGTGCCAGCAGTTTGGCGGAGATCACTGAAGCTTTCTTT. Residues: CASSLAEITEAFF.

V gene TRBV2 combines with J gene TRBJ2-1; tentatively, D is TRBD1 or TRBD2 (5 bases each). There are 15 residues in the CDR3. Germline assignment: CDR1 SNHLY and CDR2 FYNNEI. Trimming removed 6 bases at V and 1 base at J, with 13 bases between. The CDR3 protein is CASRGVSQSYNEQFF. The CDR3 DNA is TGTGCCAGCAGGGGGGTCAGCCAATCCTACAATGAGCAGTTCTTC.

The J gene is TRBJ2-7, the V gene TRBV29-1; 7 nucleotides align to TRBD2. CDR3 length: 11 residues. V trimming: 4 bases; J trimming: 5 bases; junction bases outside the gene matches: 2. CDR1 and CDR2 (germline): SQVTM, ANQGSEA. CDR3 protein: CSVGEGHEQYF. CDR3 DNA sequence: TGCAGCGTTGGGGAGGGCCACGAGCAGTACTTC.

The V call is TRBV19, the J call TRBJ1-4; no clear D. Trimming left V 7 bases short and J 3 bases short, with 12 bases between. From germline, CDR1 is LNHDA and CDR2 SQIVND (reference sequence). This CDR3 has 14 residues. The CDR3 region has the DNA TGTGCCAGTACCTTGGACGGACCTAATGAAAAACTGTTTTTT. Amino acids: CASTLDGPNEKLFF.

The CDR3 nucleotides are TGTGCCAGCAGTTCCTACAGGGGGCGGCAATATAGCAATCAGCCCCAGCATTTT. Protein: CASSSYRGRQYSNQPQHF. This chain connects TRBV27 to TRBJ1-5; 9 nucleotides align to TRBD1. V lost 4 bases, J lost 0 bases, and 10 bases stayed unmatched. Germline CDR1 and CDR2: MNHEY and SMNVEV (reference sequence). CDR3 size: 18 residues.

This rearrangement joins TRBV6-5 to TRBJ2-1; D is unresolved. Germline V gene sequence: CDR1 MNHEY, CDR2 SVGAGI. This CDR3 spans 14 amino acids. V was cut by 6 bases and J by 8 bases, with 17 bases left in between. CDR3 in amino acids: CASRQKGNLDEQFF. As DNA, the CDR3 is TGTGCCAGCAGGCAAAAAGGGAACCTCGATGAGCAGTTCTTC.

Turning to this clone: One end of the junction fails to match germline, which may point to a read error. The V call is TRBV3-1 (or the pseudogene TRBV3-2), the J call TRBJ1-2; TRBD1 matches at 7 bases. The CDR3 is 14 amino acids. Germline V gene sequence: CDR1 LGHDT, CDR2 YNNKEL (reference sequence). Written as DNA, the CDR3 is TGTGCCAGCAGTCAAGGGGGGACAGCTTATGGCTACACCTTC. Protein sequence: CASSQGGTAYGYTF.

V gene TRBV18 combines with J gene TRBJ1-6; D is unclear. V was clipped by 2 bases and J by 7 bases, with 3 bases between them. The CDR3 runs to 12 residues. The germline V gene encodes CDR1 KGHSH and CDR2 LQKENI. CDR3 DNA sequence: TGTGCCAGCTCACCAGGGAATTCACCCCTCCACTTT. Translation gives CASSPGNSPLHF.

The chain is built from TRBV12-5 and TRBJ2-7; TRBD1 matches 9 bases. Looked up from germline, CDR1 is LGHNT and CDR2 is FRNRAP. V trimming: 9 bases; J trimming: 2 bases; junction bases outside the gene matches: 8. The CDR3 totals 14 residues. CDR3: CASATGGPPYEQYF. CDR3 in DNA: TGTGCTAGCGCAACAGGGGGCCCCCCCTACGAGCAGTACTTC.

This chain links TRBV12-3 or TRBV12-4 with TRBJ1-6, with D possibly being TRBD1 (5 bases). CDR3 length: 13 residues. V was trimmed by 6 bases and J by 5 bases, leaving 8 bases between them. CDR3 DNA: TGTGCCAGCAGCGGGGACGATAATTCACCCCTCCACTTT. This codes for CASSGDDNSPLHF.

This chain connects TRBV9 to TRBJ1-6; no reliable D call. The CDR3 is made up of 17 amino acids. Germline CDR1 is SGDLS and CDR2 is YYNGEE. Trimming pared 0 bases from V and 0 bases from J, leaving 10 bases between. In DNA, the CDR3 is TGTGCCAGCAGCGTAGATCTCGCGAGCTCCTATAATTCACCCCTCCACTTT. It is translated as CASSVDLASSYNSPLHF.

The gene calls are TRBV18 and TRBJ1-2; the D is unclear. Trimming took off 2 bases at V and 3 bases at J, with 13 bases between the two ends. The CDR3 runs to 15 residues. Germline assignment: CDR1 KGHSH and CDR2 LQKENI. Here the CDR3 reads CASSPRTELDYGYTF. CDR3 nucleotide sequence: TGTGCCAGCTCACCAAGGACGGAGTTGGACTATGGCTACACCTTC.

The chain joins TRBV9 to TRBJ1-1; no reliable D call. V was cut by 4 bases and J by 3 bases, with 10 bases left in between. Germline V gene lookup returns CDR1 SGDLS and CDR2 YYNGEE. The CDR3 consists of 13 residues. The CDR3 reads CASSPSGYTEAFF. The CDR3 nucleotides read TGTGCCAGCAGCCCGTCGGGGTACACTGAAGCTTTCTTT. Filled out from reference TRBV9 and TRBJ1-1, the complete variable domain reads DSGVTQTPKHLITATGQRVTLRCSPRSGDLSVYWYQQSLDQGLQFLIQYYNGEERAKGNILERFSAQQFPDLHSELNLSSLELGDSALYFCASSPSGYTEAFFGQGTRLTVV.

This rearrangement joins TRBV20-1 to TRBJ2-1; D call uncertain. The CDR3 spans 11 residues. Deletions cut 6 bases from V and 10 bases from J, with 13 bases between. The V gene's germline CDR1 is DFQATT and CDR2 SNEGSKA (reference sequence). This CDR3 is CSALDELEQFF. The CDR3 bases are TGCAGTGCCCTAGACGAGCTCGAGCAGTTCTTC.

The rearrangement joins TRBV2 to TRBJ1-2, with D uncertain. Trimming pared 4 bases from V and 4 bases from J, leaving 13 bases between. Germline V gene sequence: CDR1 SNHLY, CDR2 FYNNEI. The CDR3 spans 14 residues. In nucleotides, the CDR3 is TGTGCCAGCAGTGTTAGAGGGATCGGCTATGGCTACACCTTC. Its translation is CASSVRGIGYGYTF.

V gene TRBV7-3 combines with J gene TRBJ2-6; 7 bases line up with TRBD2. Germline V lookup: CDR1 SGHTA, CDR2 FQGTGA. V gave up 5 bases and J gave up 12 bases; unmatched junction bases: 10. The CDR3 is made up of 14 amino acids. CDR3 region: CASSPRSGGGVLTF. CDR3 bases: TGTGCCAGCAGCCCCCGGTCGGGGGGAGGCGTCCTGACTTTC. Based on the CDR3 plus reference TRBV7-3 and TRBJ2-6, the full variable domain is GAGVSQTPSNKVTEKGKYVELRCDPISGHTALYWYRQSLGQGPEFLIYFQGTGAADDSGLPNDRFFAVRPEGSVSTLKIQRTERGDSAVYLCASSPRSGGGVLTFGAGSRLTVL.

The rearrangement joins TRBV19 to TRBJ2-2; a possible D gene is TRBD2 (6 bases). The V and J ends lost 3 bases and 3 bases respectively, with 8 bases between them. Per the germline V gene, CDR1 is LNHDA and CDR2 is SQIVND (reference sequence). The CDR3 extends over 14 amino acids. CDR3 bases: TGTGCCAGTAGTATCGGCGGGGACACCGGGGAGCTGTTTTTT. Translation: CASSIGGDTGELFF.

Here the CDR3 reads CATSASGSYNEQFF. CDR3 in DNA: TGTGCCACCAGTGCTAGCGGCTCCTACAATGAGCAGTTCTTC. The V gene is TRBV24-1, the J gene TRBJ2-1; 7 positions agree with TRBD2. The CDR3 totals 14 residues. J gave up 0 bases and V 5 bases, and 0 bases lay outside the gene matches. CDR1 and CDR2 (germline): KGHDR, SFDVKD.

The V call is TRBV25-1, the J call TRBJ1-2; D not certain. The CDR3 has 14 residues. In germline, CDR1 is MGHDK, CDR2 SYGVNS. V was clipped by 0 bases and J by 2 bases, with 7 bases between them. CDR3 residues: CASSEYPGNYGYTF. The CDR3 DNA reads TGTGCCAGCAGTGAATACCCGGGAAACTATGGCTACACCTTC.

The CDR3: CASSEVAGSPDEQYF. The CDR3 coding sequence is TGTGCCAGCAGTGAAGTGGCGGGGTCCCCTGACGAGCAGTACTTC. V gene TRBV2 combines with J gene TRBJ2-7; TRBD2 might be the D (6 bases). Germline CDR1 SNHLY, CDR2 FYNNEI. The CDR3 covers 15 residues. The V gene lost 1 base and the J gene lost 5 bases, with 15 bases spanning the gap.

The gene calls are TRBV19 and TRBJ1-2; maybe TRBD1 (6 bases). V gave up 9 bases and J gave up 6 bases, with 11 bases separating them. Germline loops: CDR1 LNHDA, CDR2 SQIVND (reference sequence). This CDR3 spans 11 amino acids. CDR3 sequence (DNA): TGTGCCAGCAGGACAGTGGATGGCTACACCTTC. Encoded protein: CASRTVDGYTF. The full variable domain, its missing parts supplied by reference TRBV19 and TRBJ1-2, is DGGITQSPKYLFRKEGQNVTLSCEQNLNHDAMYWYRQDPGQGLRLIYYSQIVNDFQKGDIAEGYSVSREKKESFPLTVTSAQKNPTAFYLCASRTVDGYTFGSGTRLTVV.

The rearrangement links TRBV5-1 to TRBJ1-1, with D possibly matching TRBD1 (5 bases). CDR1 and CDR2 (germline): SGHRS, YFSETQ. This CDR3 has 14 amino acids. V was cut by 0 bases and J by 5 bases, with 11 bases left in between. In DNA, the CDR3 is TGCGCCAGCAGCTTGGGAACCGAGGGGACTGAAGCTTTCTTT. It is translated as CASSLGTEGTEAFF.

J is TRBJ1-1 and V is TRBV3-1 (or the pseudogene TRBV3-2), with D maybe TRBD1 (5 bases). CDR1 and CDR2 from the germline V gene are LGHDT and YNNKEL (reference sequence). The CDR3 is made up of 14 amino acids. Trimming stripped 3 bases from V and 0 bases from J, with 8 bases between. In nucleotides, the CDR3 is TGTGCCAGCAGCCAGTACAGGATGAACACTGAAGCTTTCTTT. Its translation: CASSQYRMNTEAFF.

This rearrangement joins TRBV25-1 to TRBJ2-1; D may match TRBD1 or TRBD2 (5 bases each). Germline CDR1 is MGHDK and CDR2 is SYGVNS. The CDR3 contains 14 residues. Between the trimmed V and J ends, which lost 3 bases and 9 bases, there was a span of 15 bases. Here the CDR3 reads CASSDETGTGEQFF. CDR3 DNA: TGTGCCAGCAGTGATGAAACCGGGACCGGTGAGCAGTTCTTC.